This T cell receptor (beta chain) was captured by sequencing in a study of OX40 agonist ivuxolimab in advanced cancers. In the study overall: Ivuxolimab, which targeted the costimulatory receptor OX40 (CD134), was an agonistic, fully human IgG2 monoclonal antibody. Intravenous ivuxolimab was administered to patients every 2 weeks at six dose levels: 0.01, 0.1, 0.3, 1.5, 3 and 10 mg/kg. Of the approximately 50 dose-escalation patients, hepatocellular carcinoma was present in 19, melanoma in approximately 15, renal cell carcinoma in 9 and head and neck cancer in 9. The dose-escalation cohort was 82.7% male with a mean age of about 54 years, ranging from roughly 23 to 79. Prior anti-PD-1, anti-PD-L1 or anti-CTLA-4 therapy was permitted, and about two fifths of dose-escalation patients had received checkpoint inhibitors. Partial responses occurred in three dose-escalation patients, of whom one had hepatocellular carcinoma and two had cutaneous melanoma. Peripheral TCRbeta sequencing was intended to test whether TCR sequence diversity was altered and clonal T-cell expansion was caused by ivuxolimab. The paper describes the monotherapy dose-escalation part (N = 52 patients) of the phase I trial of ivuxolimab. Study-level results and caveats: Low levels of normalized T-cell clonal expansion were also seen in some nonresponding patients. After ivuxolimab, more expanded clones were found on average in CD8+ T cells than in CD4+ T cells. The antigen specificity of the clonally expanded peripheral T cells was not determined. At doses of 0.1 to 3.0 mg/kg, clonal expansion of both CD4+ and CD8+ blood T cells was observed from baseline to week 6. In the 0.1-3.0 mg/kg groups, partial responders were among the patients with the lowest normalized peripheral clonal expansion, particularly in CD8+ T cells.

Patients with a history of autoimmune disease or receiving systemic immunosuppression were excluded from the trial. Peripheral blood for TCR sequencing was collected from all dose cohorts at baseline, on cycle 4 day 1, and on cycle 7 day 1. Samples were obtained from an open-label, multicenter, first-in-human phase I dose-escalation trial of ivuxolimab. The trial enrolled adults with locally advanced or metastatic head and neck squamous cell, hepatocellular, melanoma or renal cell carcinoma. Before TCR sequencing, CD4+ and CD8+ T cells were separately sorted from peripheral blood. Genomic DNA was extracted from sorted cells for sequencing of the TCRbeta CDR3 region. The immunoSEQ Assay was used to sequence the TCRbeta CDR3 regions. TCRdb took over this immuneACCESS table, retaining in-frame rearrangements with V and J assigned. Such tables are incomplete; in checked studies, under half of the missing clones stem from an unresolved V gene, and the remainder is unexplained. Counted in this sample were 91,000 or so clones; approximately 93% of them appeared once. The ten most abundant clones make up less than 0.2% of the sample.

Notes on this clone: Its cognate antigen has yet to be identified. No base-level quality is on record; no much larger clone is a single base apart.

CDR1 and CDR2 (SGHVS, FNYEAQ) derive from the germline V gene. The cysteine opens and the phenylalanine closes a CDR3 of 12 amino acids. Solely the CDR3 DNA is kept, with 36 bases framed from the first base. V loses 0 bases, J loses 14 bases, and the germline ends lie 10 bases apart. The input for sequencing was CD4+ or CD8+ T cells sorted from blood, taken in a trial of the OX40 agonist ivuxolimab. The chain couples TRBV7-6 to TRBJ2-2; the D gene cannot be resolved reliably. The sequence derives from an adult with an advanced solid tumor such as melanoma, head and neck, liver or kidney cancer. The nucleotide sequence is given as TGTGCCAGCAGCTTAGCCCGTCCGGACCTGTTTTTT. This sequence encodes CASSLARPDLFF.